The 22 T cell receptor beta chains given below trace back to one sample, sequenced in a study of blood T cell repertoires in COVID-19. TCRdb's copy holds only in-frame clones and misses some; the assay was immunoSEQ multiplex PCR. The sample shows about 180,000 clones, 86% of them seen only once. Sequencing was done on a sample of peripheral blood. These receptors all stem from a middle-aged man with active or convalescent COVID-19.

The V gene is TRBV7-2, the J gene TRBJ2-3; D uncertain. Germline loops: CDR1 SGHTA, CDR2 FQGNSA. Between the trimmed V and J ends, which lost 1 base and 5 bases, there was a span of 7 bases. The CDR3 length is 13 residues. The CDR3 nucleotides read TGTGCCAGCAGCTTAGGCGAGATAGATACGCAGTATTTT. This codes for CASSLGEIDTQYF. The full variable domain, in which reference TRBV7-2 and TRBJ2-3 provide the parts outside the CDR3, is GAGVSQSPSNKVTEKGKDVELRCDPISGHTALYWYRQSLGQGLEFLIYFQGNSAPDKSGLPSDRFSAERTGGSVSTLTIQRTQQEDSAVYLCASSLGEIDTQYFGPGTRLTVL.

V usage is TRBV18 and J usage is TRBJ1-3; TRBD1 might be the D (5 bases). Trimming took off 0 bases at V and 7 bases at J, with 10 bases between the two ends. This CDR3 region has 14 residues. Looked up from germline, CDR1 is KGHSH and CDR2 is LQKENI. The CDR3 protein is CASSPPRQLNTIYF. CDR3 nucleotide sequence: TGTGCCAGCTCACCACCCCGACAGCTTAACACCATATATTTT.

The chain couples TRBV19 to TRBJ2-7; possibly TRBD2 for D (6 bases). CDR3 length: 15 amino acids. Per the germline V gene, CDR1 is LNHDA and CDR2 is SQIVND (reference sequence). Trimming took 5 bases from V and 0 from J, leaving 14 bases between them. The CDR3 DNA reads as TGTGCCAGTAGTGCCTCGGGGCGGGACTCCTACGAGCAGTACTTC. Its translation: CASSASGRDSYEQYF.

This chain uses TRBV3-1 (or the pseudogene TRBV3-2) with TRBJ2-7; D unclear. Germline V gene lookup returns CDR1 LGHDT and CDR2 YNNKEL (reference sequence). This CDR3 has 15 residues. Trimming stripped 0 bases from V and 4 bases from J, with 13 bases between. The CDR3 sequence is CASSQDVTETYEQYF. In DNA form, the CDR3 reads TGTGCCAGCAGCCAAGATGTCACTGAAACTTACGAGCAGTACTTC.

The rearrangement uses TRBV4-3 and TRBJ1-3, with D uncertain. This CDR3 contains 15 residues. V lost 0 bases, J lost 0 bases, and 6 bases lay in between. In germline, CDR1 is LGHNA, CDR2 YSLEER. The CDR3 spells CASSQEPSSGNTIYF. The DNA for the CDR3 is TGCGCCAGCAGCCAAGAACCGAGCTCTGGAAACACCATATATTTT.

This clone was seen only a few times. This chain joins TRBV14 and TRBJ2-1, with D perhaps matching TRBD1 (5 bases). The CDR3 contains 17 residues. Germline loops: CDR1 SGHDN, CDR2 FVKESK. Trimming stripped 1 base from V and 3 bases from J, with 16 bases between. The chain's CDR3 is CASSQALGAGNYNEQFF. The DNA of the CDR3 is TGTGCCAGCAGCCAAGCTCTTGGGGCAGGCAACTACAATGAGCAGTTCTTC.

The chain links TRBV30 to TRBJ1-2, with a possible D match to TRBD1 (5 bases). The CDR3 spans 15 residues. V shed 4 bases and J shed 4 bases, with 19 bases lying between them. CDR1 is GTSNPN, CDR2 SVGIG, per germline (reference sequence). This CDR3 is CAWTTGLGGTYGYTF. As DNA, the CDR3 is TGTGCCTGGACGACTGGGTTGGGAGGGACCTATGGCTACACCTTC.

The sample holds a few counts of this clone. The CDR3 nucleotides are TGTGCCACCAGCAGACCGGGCCCCAGGGGCAATGAGCAGTTCTTC. Translated, it gives CATSRPGPRGNEQFF. The V and J genes are TRBV15 and TRBJ2-1; possible D gene TRBD1, 6 bases. Trimming pared 2 bases from V and 6 bases from J, leaving 14 bases between. The germline V gene encodes CDR1 LNHNV and CDR2 YYDKDF (reference sequence). The CDR3 spans 15 residues.

In its sample, this clone was seen once. This chain joins TRBV7-9 and TRBJ2-3; 8 bases are a match to TRBD1. Looked up from germline, CDR1 is SEHNR and CDR2 is FQNEAQ (reference sequence). CDR3 length: 15 residues. J was trimmed by 4 bases and V by 4 bases; bases with no gene match: 7. The CDR3 protein is CASSSDRASSDTQYF. For the CDR3, the DNA is TGTGCCAGCAGCTCGGACAGGGCCTCGTCAGATACGCAGTATTTT.

The rearrangement links TRBV3-1 (or the pseudogene TRBV3-2) to TRBJ2-7, with TRBD2 matching over 8 bases. Germline CDR1 is LGHDT and CDR2 is YNNKEL (reference sequence). V lost 2 bases to trimming and J lost 2 bases; unmatched junction nucleotides: 2. This CDR3 is built from 14 residues. CDR3 residues: CASSQTSGAYEQYF. CDR3 in DNA: TGTGCCAGCAGCCAAACTAGCGGAGCCTACGAGCAGTACTTC.

Here the CDR3 reads CASSPRRGGPGSYNEQFF. The CDR3, as DNA: TGTGCCAGCAGTCCCCGGCGGGGTGGCCCGGGCTCCTACAATGAGCAGTTCTTC. The rearrangement joins TRBV27 to TRBJ2-1, with D possibly TRBD2 on 6 matching bases. Germline loops: CDR1 MNHEY, CDR2 SMNVEV (reference sequence). Trimming removed 5 bases from V and 0 bases from J, with 20 bases in between. This CDR3 has 18 amino acids.

In its sample, this clone was seen once. This rearrangement joins TRBV6-5 to TRBJ1-2; 9 bases align to TRBD1. The trim removed 7 bases at V and 3 bases at J, leaving 6 bases unmatched. This CDR3 spans 14 amino acids. CDR1 is MNHEY and CDR2 is SVGAGI in the germline V gene. The CDR3: CASTEDRGDYGYTF. DNA for the CDR3: TGTGCCAGCACCGAGGACAGGGGTGACTATGGCTACACCTTC.

V and J are TRBV6-1 and TRBJ2-7, with 9 bases lining up with TRBD1. This CDR3 has 15 residues. The junction had 4 bases not matched to a gene; V was cut back by 2 bases and J by 2 bases. The germline CDR1 and CDR2 sequences are MNHNS and SASEGT. CDR3: CASSESWTGAYEQYF. The CDR3 DNA reads as TGTGCCAGCAGTGAATCGTGGACAGGGGCCTACGAGCAGTACTTC.

This clone has a single count. The V call is TRBV2, the J call TRBJ2-3, with 7 nucleotides matching TRBD1. J gave up 2 bases and V 3 bases, and 8 bases lay outside the gene matches. Germline V CDR1 and CDR2: SNHLY, FYNNEI. This CDR3 comprises 16 residues. The CDR3, as DNA: TGTGCCAGCAGTGAGGCAGGGGGTGTTTCCACAGATACGCAGTATTTT. Translation: CASSEAGGVSTDTQYF.

The V call is TRBV5-1, the J call TRBJ2-1; TRBD2 aligns across 9 bases. Germline assignment: CDR1 SGHRS and CDR2 YFSETQ. V shed 4 bases and J 4 bases; nucleotides not matched to a gene: 9. This CDR3 comprises 16 residues. The CDR3 loop is CASSALLAGNYNEQFF. The CDR3 nucleotides read TGCGCCAGCAGCGCACTTCTAGCGGGAAATTACAATGAGCAGTTCTTC.

The chain carries TRBV5-3 and TRBJ1-5, with D perhaps TRBD1 (6 bases). Being an ORF, TRBV5-3 has a function that is uncertain. V shed 4 bases and J shed 5 bases, with 16 bases lying between them. The CDR3 contains 15 residues. In DNA form, the CDR3 reads TGTGCCAGAAGCATCCCGAGGGACATGGATCAGCCCCAGCATTTT. Translated: CARSIPRDMDQPQHF.

CDR3 nucleotides: TGTGCCAGCCACTGGTCAGGGTACCCTGGCGAGCAGTACTTC. Translation gives CASHWSGYPGEQYF. The genes are TRBV7-2 and TRBJ2-7, with D possibly matching TRBD1 (5 bases). Trimming removed 8 bases from V and 6 bases from J, with 20 bases in between. The CDR3 runs to 14 residues. The germline gives CDR1 SGHTA, CDR2 FQGNSA.

The chain combines TRBV28 with TRBJ1-1; possible D gene TRBD1, 5 bases. CDR1 and CDR2 (germline): MDHEN, SYDVKM. Trimming stripped 2 bases from V and 5 bases from J, with 9 bases between. The CDR3 loop spans 13 amino acids. The CDR3 sequence is CASSLPGETEAFF. The CDR3, as DNA: TGTGCCAGCAGTTTACCGGGGGAGACTGAAGCTTTCTTT. The full variable domain, in which reference TRBV28 and TRBJ1-1 provide the parts outside the CDR3, is DVKVTQSSRYLVKRTGEKVFLECVQDMDHENMFWYRQDPGLGLRLIYFSYDVKMKEKGDIPEGYSVSREKKERFSLILESASTNQTSMYLCASSLPGETEAFFGQGTRLTVV.

This clone was detected only once. The chain joins TRBV18 to TRBJ1-1, with TRBD1 matching over 7 bases. Germline loops: CDR1 KGHSH, CDR2 LQKENI. The CDR3 is 12 amino acids. The V segment lost 3 bases and the J segment 8 bases; nucleotides outside the gene matches: 3. The CDR3 DNA reads as TGTGCCAGCTCACCGCGGACAGGAGAAGCTTTCTTT. It translates to CASSPRTGEAFF.

This rearrangement joins TRBV7-9 to TRBJ1-3; tentative D call: TRBD1 (5 bases). Trimming removed 5 bases from V and 3 bases from J, with 11 bases in between. Germline CDR1 SEHNR, CDR2 FQNEAQ (reference sequence). The CDR3 has 14 residues. The CDR3 spells CASSPAGVGNTIYF. The CDR3 DNA reads TGTGCCAGCAGCCCGGCGGGGGTTGGAAACACCATATATTTT. The variable domain in full, with the rest retrieved from reference TRBV7-9 and TRBJ1-3, is DTGVSQNPRHKITKRGQNVTFRCDPISEHNRLYWYRQTLGQGPEFLTYFQNEAQLEKSRLLSDRFSAERPKGSFSTLEIQRTEQGDSAMYLCASSPAGVGNTIYFGEGSWLTVV.

This clone was seen just once. This chain uses TRBV5-1 with TRBJ1-1, with D perhaps matching TRBD1 (6 bases). The CDR3 extends over 13 amino acids. Per germline, CDR1 SGHRS and CDR2 YFSETQ. V was clipped by 4 bases and J by 4 bases, with 11 bases between them. The CDR3: CASSRQVATEAFF. As DNA, the CDR3 is TGCGCCAGCAGCAGACAGGTGGCCACTGAAGCTTTCTTT.

This sequence joins TRBV7-2 and TRBJ2-7; 7 bases agree with TRBD1. This CDR3 is 16 amino acids long. With V trimmed by 1 base and J by 0 bases, 6 bases remained unmatched. From germline, CDR1 is SGHTA and CDR2 FQGNSA. The CDR3 nucleotides are TGTGCCAGCAGCTTAGGTGCAGGGGGATTCTCCTACGAGCAGTACTTC. Translation gives CASSLGAGGFSYEQYF.